These 28 T cell receptor beta chains share one sample of origin, sequenced in a study of T cell changes during pregnancy in multiple sclerosis. Assay: immunoSEQ multiplex PCR; the TCRdb copy retains only in-frame clones and omits some. This table has 26,000 or so clones, 85% to 95% appearing once. The starting material was CD8+ T cells from peripheral blood mononuclear cells, obtained before pregnancy. The source of these receptors is a female donor with multiple sclerosis, enrolled in a pregnancy study.

V is TRBV4-3 and J is TRBJ1-3; D not certain. CDR1 is LGHNA, CDR2 YSLEER, per germline. Trimming shortened V by 0 bases and J by 3 bases, and 9 bases separated the two germline ends. The CDR3 is 15 amino acids. The CDR3 DNA follows: TGCGCCAGCAGCCAAGATGAGGGAGTTGGAAACACCATATATTTT. Encoded protein: CASSQDEGVGNTIYF.

J is TRBJ1-2 and V is TRBV9; 10 bases match TRBD1. Germline assignment: CDR1 SGDLS and CDR2 YYNGEE. V lost 4 bases and J lost 7; bases outside the gene matches: 4. The CDR3 has 13 residues. DNA of the CDR3: TGTGCCAGCAGCCGACAGGGGGCCTCTGGCTACACCTTC. Translating gives CASSRQGASGYTF. Looking up the rest from reference TRBV9 and TRBJ1-2 gives the full variable domain: DSGVTQTPKHLITATGQRVTLRCSPRSGDLSVYWYQQSLDQGLQFLIQYYNGEERAKGNILERFSAQQFPDLHSELNLSSLELGDSALYFCASSRQGASGYTFGSGTRLTVV.

The J gene is TRBJ2-5, the V gene TRBV6-1; 9 bases fit TRBD1. In germline, CDR1 is MNHNS, CDR2 SASEGT. After removal of 8 bases from V and 5 bases from J, the junction contained 9 bases not matched to a gene. The length of the CDR3 is 14 residues. The CDR3 loop is CASAGTGGYETQYF. For the CDR3, the DNA is TGTGCCAGCGCAGGAACAGGGGGCTATGAGACCCAGTACTTC.

V is TRBV29-1 and J is TRBJ1-2, with TRBD1 identical over 8 bases. There are 15 residues in the CDR3. Per germline, CDR1 SQVTM and CDR2 ANQGSEA. The V segment lost 1 base and the J segment 4 bases; nucleotides outside the gene matches: 8. DNA of the CDR3: TGCAGCGTTGAAGGTGGACAGGGTTACTCCTATGGCTACACCTTC. It codes for CSVEGGQGYSYGYTF.

This clone is medium-sized by share. The chain joins TRBV4-3 to TRBJ2-7; 8 nucleotides agree with TRBD2. Germline CDR1 LGHNA, CDR2 YSLEER. The CDR3 is 15 amino acids. V lost 0 bases, J lost 2 bases, and 3 bases stayed unmatched. Here the CDR3 reads CASSQDPGGPYEQYF. In DNA form, the CDR3 reads TGCGCCAGCAGCCAAGATCCGGGAGGGCCCTACGAGCAGTACTTC.

V gene TRBV2 combines with J gene TRBJ2-2; D may be TRBD2 (5 bases). V dropped 4 bases and J dropped 5 bases, with 14 bases sitting between them. The CDR3 covers 15 residues. Germline lookup yields CDR1 SNHLY and CDR2 FYNNEI. The CDR3 is CASSARVASTGELFF. The DNA of the CDR3 is TGTGCCAGCAGTGCTCGAGTAGCGTCGACCGGGGAGCTGTTTTTT. Supplemented by reference TRBV2 and TRBJ2-2, the full variable domain reads EPEVTQTPSHQVTQMGQEVILRCVPISNHLYFYWYRQILGQKVEFLVSFYNNEISEKSEIFDDQFSVERPDGSNFTLKIRSTKLEDSAMYFCASSARVASTGELFFGEGSRLTVL.

The chain recombines TRBV2 with TRBJ1-1; D perhaps matches TRBD1 (6 bases). The CDR3 sequence is 15 residues long. Germline V gives CDR1 SNHLY, CDR2 FYNNEI. Trimming removed 4 bases from V and 7 bases from J, with 19 bases in between. The CDR3 here is CASSVGTGGASEAFF. Written as DNA, the CDR3 is TGTGCCAGCAGTGTCGGGACGGGGGGGGCGAGTGAAGCTTTCTTT.

The V call is TRBV7-2, the J call TRBJ2-4; 7 nucleotides match TRBD1. V lost 4 bases to trimming and J lost 0 bases; unmatched junction nucleotides: 6. Germline lookup yields CDR1 SGHTA and CDR2 FQGNSA. This CDR3 contains 16 residues. The CDR3 nucleotides read TGTGCCAGCAGCTCTTGGGACAGCCAAGCCAAAAACATTCAGTACTTC. It codes for CASSSWDSQAKNIQYF.

A single count supports this clone. This rearrangement joins TRBV19 to TRBJ1-5; the match to TRBD1 covers 9 bases. The ends lost 4 bases at V and 5 bases at J; junction bases unmatched: 9. The CDR3 extends over 16 amino acids. Germline CDR1 reads LNHDA; CDR2 reads SQIVND (reference sequence). The CDR3 protein is CASSTMGTGGHQPQHF. DNA for the CDR3: TGTGCCAGTAGTACTATGGGTACAGGGGGCCATCAGCCCCAGCATTTT.

The CDR3: CASSSYSGGGEQYF. The CDR3 DNA reads as TGTGCCAGCAGCTCCTACTCGGGCGGCGGGGAGCAGTACTTC. This sequence joins TRBV11-2 and TRBJ2-7; weak D call: TRBD2 (5 bases). There are 14 residues in the CDR3. V shed 4 bases and J shed 7 bases, with 17 bases lying between them. Germline assignment: CDR1 SGHAT and CDR2 FQNNGV.

This sequence joins TRBV5-6 and TRBJ2-7; 10 positions match TRBD1. V shed 4 bases and J 2 bases; nucleotides not matched to a gene: 6. The CDR3 spans 15 residues. Germline V lookup: CDR1 SGHDT, CDR2 YYEEEE. CDR3 sequence reads: CASSIPGTGAYEQYF. Here the CDR3 DNA reads TGTGCCAGCAGCATCCCCGGGACAGGGGCCTACGAGCAGTACTTC. Based on the CDR3 plus reference TRBV5-6 and TRBJ2-7, the full variable domain is DAGVTQSPTHLIKTRGQQVTLRCSPKSGHDTVSWYQQALGQGPQFIFQYYEEEERQRGNFPDRFSGHQFPNYSSELNVNALLLGDSALYLCASSIPGTGAYEQYFGPGTRLTVT.

The chain recombines TRBV4-3 with TRBJ2-1, with a weak D call TRBD2 (6 bases). Trimming removed 0 bases from V and 6 bases from J, with 9 bases in between. The CDR3 spans 14 residues. The germline V gene has CDR1 LGHNA and CDR2 YSLEER. The CDR3 region has the DNA TGCGCCAGCAGCCAAGATCGGGGGTCCAATGAGCAGTTCTTC. The encoded protein is CASSQDRGSNEQFF.

V gene TRBV10-3 combines with J gene TRBJ2-7, with 11 nucleotides matching TRBD2. The CDR3 loop spans 15 amino acids. The trim removed 6 bases at V and 0 bases at J, leaving 4 bases unmatched. Per the germline V gene, CDR1 is ENHRY and CDR2 is SYGVKD. The CDR3 reads CAISWGLAASYEQYF. The CDR3 DNA reads as TGTGCCATCAGCTGGGGACTAGCGGCCTCCTACGAGCAGTACTTC.

The chain combines TRBV19 with TRBJ2-1; 7 bases are shared with TRBD1. The junction had 9 bases not matched to a gene; V was cut back by 3 bases and J by 7 bases. Germline values: CDR1 LNHDA, CDR2 SQIVND (reference sequence). CDR3 length: 15 amino acids. The CDR3 sequence: CASSIGRGLPNEQFF. The DNA for the CDR3 is TGTGCCAGTAGTATCGGTAGGGGGCTTCCTAATGAGCAGTTCTTC.

The chain employs TRBV25-1 and TRBJ2-1, with 7 bases matching TRBD1. This CDR3 has 16 amino acids. Germline V gives CDR1 MGHDK, CDR2 SYGVNS. Losses at the gene ends were 4 bases for V and 5 bases for J; bases not matched to a gene: 11. The CDR3 bases are TGTGCCAGCAGTGCCCTTAAGGGGGCAACGGACAATGAGCAGTTCTTC. This gives the protein CASSALKGATDNEQFF.

This chain joins TRBV27 and TRBJ2-5; D gene uncertain. The V gene lost 3 bases and the J gene lost 0 bases, with 8 bases spanning the gap. The germline V gene encodes CDR1 MNHEY and CDR2 SMNVEV (reference sequence). The CDR3 has 14 amino acids. This CDR3 reads CASSLRSYQETQYF. Here the CDR3 DNA reads TGTGCCAGCAGTTTGAGGTCGTACCAAGAGACCCAGTACTTC.

The V and J genes are TRBV29-1 and TRBJ2-3; D may be TRBD2 (6 bases). In germline, CDR1 is SQVTM, CDR2 ANQGSEA. V lost 3 bases, J lost 1 base, and 11 bases lay in between. The CDR3 contains 14 residues. The CDR3 region is CSVERRERTDTQYF. Here the CDR3 DNA reads TGCAGCGTTGAGAGGCGGGAACGCACAGATACGCAGTATTTT.

CDR3 protein: CASSDPSRAYNEQFF. CDR3 bases: TGTGCCAGCAGTGATCCCAGCAGGGCCTACAATGAGCAGTTCTTC. The chain joins TRBV2 to TRBJ2-1; a possible D gene is TRBD1 (5 bases). CDR1 is SNHLY and CDR2 is FYNNEI in the germline V gene. Between the trimmed V and J ends, which lost 3 bases and 2 bases, there was a span of 11 bases. The CDR3 covers 15 residues.

The chain recombines TRBV6-5 with TRBJ2-1; D is perhaps TRBD2 (6 bases). Germline CDR1 MNHEY, CDR2 SVGAGI. The CDR3 contains 16 residues. Trimming removed 0 bases at V and 6 bases at J, with 15 bases between. The DNA of the CDR3 is TGTGCCAGCAGTTACTCGGTTTACGCTAGCGTCAATGAGCAGTTCTTC. Its protein is CASSYSVYASVNEQFF.

The chain uses TRBV7-9 and TRBJ2-1; D might be TRBD1 (5 bases). The germline V and J ends were trimmed by 4 bases and 7 bases, with 26 bases remaining between them. This CDR3 contains 18 residues. Germline V lookup: CDR1 SEHNR, CDR2 FQNEAQ (reference sequence). The CDR3 DNA follows: TGTGCCAGCAGCTCAGGATTGGACGGTGGACACCCTGGGAATGAGCAGTTCTTC. This translates into CASSSGLDGGHPGNEQFF.

The chain is built from TRBV7-9 and TRBJ2-5, with 10 positions matching TRBD2. Germline values: CDR1 SEHNR, CDR2 FQNEAQ (reference sequence). The CDR3 spans 16 residues. J gave up 0 bases and V 6 bases, and 7 bases lay outside the gene matches. CDR3 sequence reads: CASSPRGLANQETQYF. The CDR3 nucleotides are TGTGCCAGCAGTCCTCGGGGACTAGCGAACCAAGAGACCCAGTACTTC.

This clone was seen only once. The CDR3, as DNA: TGTGCCAGCAGTTTACCCGGAAGAGGGCAGTTCTTC. The encoded protein is CASSLPGRGQFF. V and J are TRBV28 and TRBJ2-1; D remains ambiguous. CDR1 MDHEN and CDR2 SYDVKM come from the germline V gene. The CDR3 consists of 12 residues. V was trimmed by 2 bases and J by 12 bases, leaving 11 bases between them.

The J gene is TRBJ2-7, the V gene TRBV11-2; maybe TRBD2 (5 bases). Between the trimmed V and J ends, which lost 5 bases and 6 bases, there was a span of 8 bases. Germline CDR1 reads SGHAT; CDR2 reads FQNNGV. The CDR3 sequence is 11 residues long. The DNA of the CDR3 is TGTGCCAGCAGCCCAGGAGGCGAGCAGTACTTC. It codes for CASSPGGEQYF.

V and J are TRBV5-4 and TRBJ1-3; 8 bases align to TRBD1. V lost 4 bases and J lost 4; bases outside the gene matches: 19. The germline gives CDR1 SGHNT, CDR2 YYREEE (reference sequence). This CDR3 has 19 amino acids. In DNA, the CDR3 is TGTGCCAGCAGCACCCGGACAGGGAGGGTTACTGCGAAGGGAAACACCATATATTTT. Translated, it gives CASSTRTGRVTAKGNTIYF.

This chain links TRBV6-1 with TRBJ2-3; a possible D gene is TRBD2 (7 bases). The V end was cut by 4 bases, the J end by 2 bases, with 25 bases between. The CDR3 has 19 amino acids. CDR1 is MNHNS, CDR2 SASEGT, per germline. The CDR3 bases are TGTGCCAGCAGTGTCCTAGAGGACAGTCTAGCGGACATCACAGATACGCAGTATTTT. This translates into CASSVLEDSLADITDTQYF.

The chain carries TRBV29-1 and TRBJ2-7, with D unclear. With 0 bases removed from V and 6 bases from J, the gap between germline ends came to 9 bases. Germline values: CDR1 SQVTM, CDR2 ANQGSEA. The CDR3 sequence is 12 residues long. The DNA of the CDR3 is TGCAGCGTTGAAGATCGGGTTGGCGAGCAGTACTTC. Protein sequence: CSVEDRVGEQYF.

J is TRBJ2-7 and V is TRBV27, with D perhaps TRBD2 (5 bases). The CDR3 has 12 residues. Trimming pared 6 bases from V and 1 base from J, leaving 7 bases between. Germline CDR1 MNHEY, CDR2 SMNVEV (reference sequence). The DNA of the CDR3 is TGTGCCAGCAGGGACTGGTCCTACGAGCAGTACTTC. This sequence encodes CASRDWSYEQYF.

This chain uses TRBV7-5 with TRBJ1-5; TRBD1, as called in the table, went unchecked against the DNA. TRBV7-5 is a documented pseudogene. The CDR3 is 15 amino acids. The CDR3, as DNA: TGTGCCAGAAGCTTAAGGACAGGGGGGAATCAGCCCCAGCATTTT. Amino acids: CARSLRTGGNQPQHF.